The 25 T cell receptor beta chains in this list originate from one sample, sequenced in a study of beta chain features in type 1 diabetes. Notes on the study in general: In all four CD4+ subsets, TCRB CDR3 length was significantly, moderately reduced in type 1 diabetes.

Expressed TCRB transcripts got sequenced, as all isolated RNA was reverse transcribed. The method was immunoSEQ multiplex PCR; TCRdb's version includes in-frame clones alone and lacks a portion of them. The sample consists of 160,000 or so clones, 7.5% to 9.5% of them appearing once. No antigen has been identified for these receptors. Input material: central memory CD4+ T cells from blood. The receptors derive from a woman aged 18-29 years with type 1 diabetes.

V usage is TRBV4-3 and J usage is TRBJ1-5; D is undetermined. The CDR3 is 13 amino acids. The germline CDR1 and CDR2 sequences are LGHNA and YSLEER. Deletions cut 4 bases from V and 3 bases from J, with 7 bases between. As DNA, the CDR3 is TGCGCCAGCAGCCGGGAGTCCAATCAGCCCCAGCATTTT. Amino acids: CASSRESNQPQHF.

This clone was picked up a small number of times. The CDR3 region has the DNA TGTGCCAGCAACTGGGGGGGGGCGAGCAATCAGCCCCAGCATTTT. Its protein is CASNWGGASNQPQHF. V usage is TRBV6-6 and J usage is TRBJ1-5, with D tentatively TRBD1 (6 bases). Germline CDR1 is MNHNY and CDR2 is SVGAGI (reference sequence). The CDR3 is 15 residues long. Deletions cut 7 bases from V and 1 base from J, with 14 bases between.

The chain couples TRBV2 to TRBJ1-1, with a possible D match to TRBD1 (5 bases). The CDR3 totals 13 residues. V lost 5 bases and J 1 base, leaving 8 bases between the germline ends. Germline CDR1 and CDR2: SNHLY and FYNNEI. CDR3 nucleotide sequence: TGTGCCAGCAGTCTAGGACAGAACACTGAAGCTTTCTTT. Protein: CASSLGQNTEAFF.

This CDR3 is CASSQDEGRPTDTQYF. The DNA of the CDR3 is TGCGCCAGCAGCCAAGATGAGGGCAGACCCACAGATACGCAGTATTTT. The chain joins TRBV4-3 to TRBJ2-3, with D perhaps matching TRBD2 (5 bases). The V end lost 0 bases, the J end lost 2 bases, and 12 bases lay between the germline ends. From germline, CDR1 is LGHNA and CDR2 YSLEER. CDR3 length equals 16 residues.

V and J are TRBV5-4 and TRBJ2-5; 10 bases map to TRBD1. Near its end, the DNA agrees better with TRBJ2-7, so the J call may be wrong. In germline, CDR1 is SGHNT, CDR2 YYREEE (reference sequence). CDR3 length: 12 residues. The CDR3 spells CASSWTGGEQYF. CDR3 nucleotides: TGTGCCAGCAGCTGGACAGGGGGCGAGCAGTACTTC.

This sequence joins TRBV2 and TRBJ2-1; D not certain. In germline, CDR1 is SNHLY, CDR2 FYNNEI. V dropped 7 bases and J dropped 0 bases, with 7 bases sitting between them. This CDR3 region has 13 residues. As DNA, the CDR3 is TGTGCCAGCATTATAGACTCCTACAATGAGCAGTTCTTC. Its protein product is CASIIDSYNEQFF.

The chain has TRBV10-3 and TRBJ2-1; 9 bases map to TRBD2. Germline loops: CDR1 ENHRY, CDR2 SYGVKD. This CDR3 comprises 13 residues. Unmatched junction bases numbered 4, after V lost 11 bases and J lost 2 bases. For the CDR3, the DNA is TGTGCCGTAGCGGGAGAAGCCTACAATGAGCAGTTCTTC. Residues: CAVAGEAYNEQFF.

This chain connects TRBV7-2 to TRBJ2-7, with TRBD2 as a possible D gene (6 bases). Germline V lookup: CDR1 SGHTA, CDR2 FQGNSA. V shed 7 bases and J shed 0 bases, with 13 bases lying between them. This CDR3 spans 14 amino acids. The CDR3 bases are TGTGCCAGCACTACGGACTACAGCTCCTACGAGCAGTACTTC. This gives the protein CASTTDYSSYEQYF.

Only a few counts were recorded for this clone. V is TRBV4-1 and J is TRBJ2-7; 8 bases agree with TRBD1. V was pared by 2 bases and J by 4 bases, with 4 bases of the junction left unmatched. In germline, CDR1 is MGHRA, CDR2 YSYEKL. The CDR3 is 14 amino acids. CDR3 DNA sequence: TGCGCCAGCAGCCAACCGGACAGGGCGTACGAGCAGTACTTC. Its translation: CASSQPDRAYEQYF.

This clone was seen more than once but under ten times. The chain links TRBV28 to TRBJ2-7, with a tentative D call TRBD1 (6 bases). Germline-derived CDR1 and CDR2 are MDHEN and SYDVKM. The CDR3 runs 13 residues. The V gene lost 8 bases and the J gene lost 2 bases, with 13 bases spanning the gap. CDR3 nucleotides: TGTGCCAGCCAGGGGACACCTACCTACGAGCAGTACTTC. Its translation is CASQGTPTYEQYF.

This clone turned up a few times. The chain joins TRBV7-2 to TRBJ2-7; possible D gene TRBD1, 5 bases. Germline CDR1 and CDR2: SGHTA and FQGNSA. V lost 5 bases, J lost 4 bases, and 15 bases lay in between. This CDR3 spans 14 amino acids. This chain's CDR3 is CASSQNKGQYEQYF. The CDR3 DNA is TGTGCCAGCAGCCAAAACAAGGGGCAGTACGAGCAGTACTTC.

CDR3: CASSSGLDTSTDTQYF. In DNA form, the CDR3 reads TGTGCCAGCAGCTCGGGACTAGATACTAGCACAGATACGCAGTATTTT. The chain employs TRBV7-2 and TRBJ2-3, with 8 nucleotides matching TRBD2. Trimming cost V 4 bases and J 0 bases; bases outside gene matches: 6. Germline assignment: CDR1 SGHTA and CDR2 FQGNSA. The CDR3 spans 16 residues.

This CDR3 is CASSLRQGPDTQYF. The CDR3 DNA follows: TGTGCCAGCAGCTTAAGACAGGGACCAGATACGCAGTATTTT. The chain carries TRBV7-2 and TRBJ2-3; TRBD1 matches at 7 bases. CDR1 and CDR2 (germline): SGHTA, FQGNSA. Unmatched junction bases numbered 3, after V lost 2 bases and J lost 4 bases. The CDR3 sequence is 14 residues long. Supplemented by reference TRBV7-2 and TRBJ2-3, the full variable domain reads GAGVSQSPSNKVTEKGKDVELRCDPISGHTALYWYRQSLGQGLEFLIYFQGNSAPDKSGLPSDRFSAERTGGSVSTLTIQRTQQEDSAVYLCASSLRQGPDTQYFGPGTRLTVL.

The gene calls are TRBV30 and TRBJ1-5; no clear D gene. This CDR3 spans 12 amino acids. V shed 2 bases and J shed 6 bases, with 8 bases lying between them. CDR1 is GTSNPN, CDR2 SVGIG, per germline (reference sequence). The CDR3 protein is CAWSSGGQPQHF. The CDR3 DNA reads TGTGCCTGGAGTTCCGGTGGTCAGCCCCAGCATTTT.

This clone was seen many times. J is TRBJ2-3 and V is TRBV7-2; the match to TRBD2 covers 7 bases. Trimming at V came to 2 bases and at J to 2 bases, leaving 7 bases not matched to a gene. This CDR3 has 16 residues. In germline, CDR1 is SGHTA, CDR2 FQGNSA. The chain's CDR3 is CASSLMAGAPTDTQYF. The CDR3 DNA sequence: TGTGCCAGCAGCTTAATGGCGGGAGCGCCCACAGATACGCAGTATTTT.

CDR3 region: CASSTGGLNEQFF. In DNA form, the CDR3 reads TGTGCCAGCAGCACCGGGGGGCTCAATGAGCAGTTCTTC. The rearrangement links TRBV9 to TRBJ2-1, with D possibly being TRBD2 (7 bases). The CDR3 covers 13 residues. V lost 4 bases, J lost 6 bases, and 11 bases lay in between. Germline-derived CDR1 and CDR2 are SGDLS and YYNGEE. Variable domain in full (rest from reference TRBV9 and TRBJ2-1): DSGVTQTPKHLITATGQRVTLRCSPRSGDLSVYWYQQSLDQGLQFLIQYYNGEERAKGNILERFSAQQFPDLHSELNLSSLELGDSALYFCASSTGGLNEQFFGPGTRLTVL.

This clone showed up just a few times. The rearrangement links TRBV7-2 to TRBJ2-4; 10 bases are a match to TRBD2. Looked up from germline, CDR1 is SGHTA and CDR2 is FQGNSA. The J segment lost 2 bases and the V segment lost 5 bases, leaving 6 bases of the junction unmatched. This CDR3 region has 16 residues. CDR3 loop: CASSLSSGRTKNIQYF. CDR3 coding DNA: TGTGCCAGCAGCCTCTCTAGCGGGAGAACCAAAAACATTCAGTACTTC.

The chain combines TRBV6-5 with TRBJ2-7; 15 bases line up with TRBD2. The CDR3 is made up of 14 amino acids. Unmatched junction bases numbered 3, after V lost 8 bases and J lost 4 bases. Germline V gene data show CDR1 as MNHEY and CDR2 as SVGAGI. The CDR3 bases are TGTGCCAGCGGGGGACTAGCGGGGGGTTACGAGCAGTACTTC. This sequence encodes CASGGLAGGYEQYF.

The rearrangement joins TRBV4-3 to TRBJ1-5, with unresolved D. Germline loops: CDR1 LGHNA, CDR2 YSLEER. The CDR3 loop spans 16 amino acids. With 0 bases removed from V and 5 bases from J, the gap between germline ends came to 14 bases. The CDR3 DNA reads TGCGCCAGCAGCCAAGATCTTACAGCCACTCATCAGCCCCAGCATTTT. This gives the protein CASSQDLTATHQPQHF.

The chain recombines TRBV4-1 with TRBJ2-7; the D gene is possibly TRBD2 (5 bases). CDR1 MGHRA and CDR2 YSYEKL come from the germline V gene. With 0 bases removed from V and 0 bases from J, the gap between germline ends came to 15 bases. This CDR3 comprises 17 residues. The CDR3 sequence is CASSQEEEGFFSYEQYF. For the CDR3, the DNA is TGCGCCAGCAGCCAAGAGGAAGAGGGATTTTTCTCCTACGAGCAGTACTTC.

The chain combines TRBV27 with TRBJ2-5; D is possibly TRBD2 (5 bases). V shed 6 bases and J shed 5 bases, with 19 bases lying between them. The CDR3 is 15 amino acids. Germline CDR1 and CDR2: MNHEY and SMNVEV (reference sequence). This CDR3 reads CASSRHWASGETQYF. The DNA of the CDR3 is TGTGCCAGCAGCCGCCACTGGGCGTCGGGGGAGACCCAGTACTTC.

This clone was picked up a small number of times. The V gene is TRBV4-3, the J gene TRBJ2-7; D is perhaps TRBD1 (6 bases). The V gene's germline CDR1 is LGHNA and CDR2 YSLEER. The CDR3 has 13 amino acids. The ends were cut back, 2 bases at V and 5 bases at J, with 10 bases in the middle. The CDR3 DNA sequence: TGCGCCAGCAGCCAAACCACAGGGAACGAGCAGTACTTC. As protein: CASSQTTGNEQYF.

This clone showed up just a few times. The rearrangement joins TRBV29-1 to TRBJ2-1; D might be TRBD1 (6 bases). The CDR3 loop spans 13 amino acids. The V and J ends lost 2 bases and 3 bases respectively, with 8 bases between them. Germline V CDR1 and CDR2: SQVTM, ANQGSEA. CDR3 nucleotide sequence: TGCAGCGTTGAAAAAGGGGGCTACAATGAGCAGTTCTTC. Translated: CSVEKGGYNEQFF.

The chain joins TRBV11-3 to TRBJ2-3, with TRBD2 matching over 8 bases. Germline V gene sequence: CDR1 SGHNT, CDR2 YENEEA. The CDR3 has 17 residues. The trim removed 5 bases at V and 5 bases at J, leaving 15 bases unmatched. In nucleotides, the CDR3 is TGTGCCAGCAGCCCCTCCCGGGGAGCGGGAGTTAAAGATACGCAGTATTTT. Translation gives CASSPSRGAGVKDTQYF.

The chain recombines TRBV30 with TRBJ1-2, with 8 bases that match TRBD1. The length of the CDR3 is 14 residues. The V gene end was trimmed by 6 bases and the J gene end by 4 bases; junction bases not matched to a gene: 10. The germline CDR1 and CDR2 sequences are GTSNPN and SVGIG (reference sequence). Here the CDR3 DNA reads TGTGCCTGCACTCAGGGGGCGGGTATCTATGGCTACACCTTC. This sequence encodes CACTQGAGIYGYTF.